The rows below give T cell receptor beta chains drawn from one sample of a study of cytomegalovirus exposure and HLA in healthy donors. Only in-frame clones appear in the TCRdb table, and some are missing; sequencing was by immunoSEQ multiplex PCR. The specimen's table records 100,000 to 150,000 clones. What was sequenced was PBMCs. The receptors come from a man between 40 and 49 years old in good health and CMV-seronegative. CDR3s include the opening cysteine and the closing phenylalanine or tryptophan. Each record gives: CDR3 length, J gene, D gene, V gene, CDR3 protein, CDR3 DNA. The D gene is left open where the match is weak.

>15|TRBJ2-3|.|TRBV7-3
CASSLALPEGDTQYF
TGTGCCAGCAGCTTAGCATTACCCGAGGGAGATACGCAGTATTTT
>14|TRBJ1-5|.|TRBV19
CASSIGGAGQPQHF
TGTGCCAGTAGTATAGGAGGGGCGGGACAGCCCCAGCATTTT
>13|TRBJ1-3|.|TRBV7-9
CASSPRVVNTIYF
TGTGCCAGCAGCCCCAGGGTCGTAAACACCATATATTTT
>16|TRBJ2-3|TRBD2|TRBV13
CASSSRLAGRGDTQYF
TGTGCCAGCAGCTCCCGACTAGCGGGGAGAGGAGATACGCAGTATTTT
>18|TRBJ2-7|TRBD2|TRBV10-2
CASSEGRLAGKLSYEQYF
TGCGCCAGCAGTGAGGGTCGACTAGCGGGAAAGCTCTCCTACGAGCAGTACTTC
>12|TRBJ2-3|.|TRBV7-2
CASSLQPPQEYF
TGTGCCAGCAGTTTACAGCCCCCACAGGAGTATTTT
>16|TRBJ1-5|TRBD1|TRBV6-5
CASSSTGQGSDQPQHF
TGTGCCAGCAGTTCCACGGGACAGGGAAGCGATCAGCCCCAGCATTTT
>13|TRBJ2-1|.|TRBV25-1
CASSERGKGEQFF
TGTGCCAGCAGTGAACGGGGAAAGGGTGAGCAGTTCTTC
>14|TRBJ2-5|TRBD1|TRBV27
CASSLGTVQETQYF
TGTGCCAGCAGTTTAGGGACAGTTCAAGAGACCCAGTACTTC
>12|TRBJ2-3|TRBD2|TRBV19
CASGKREGTQYF
TGTGCCAGCGGCAAGCGGGAGGGAACGCAGTATTTT
>14|TRBJ1-5|.|TRBV5-1
CASSLGGSNQPQHF
TGCGCCAGCAGCTTAGGAGGGAGCAATCAGCCCCAGCATTTT
>13|TRBJ2-5|.|TRBV5-1
CASSGDIQETQYF
TGCGCCAGCAGCGGCGACATCCAAGAGACCCAGTACTTC
>15|TRBJ2-1|TRBD2|TRBV27
CASSARDGRRSEQFF
TGTGCCAGCAGTGCCCGCGACGGGAGGAGATCTGAGCAGTTCTTC
>15|TRBJ2-1|TRBD2|TRBV6-6
CASSRLAGTYNEQFF
TGTGCCAGCAGTAGGCTAGCGGGAACATACAATGAGCAGTTCTTC